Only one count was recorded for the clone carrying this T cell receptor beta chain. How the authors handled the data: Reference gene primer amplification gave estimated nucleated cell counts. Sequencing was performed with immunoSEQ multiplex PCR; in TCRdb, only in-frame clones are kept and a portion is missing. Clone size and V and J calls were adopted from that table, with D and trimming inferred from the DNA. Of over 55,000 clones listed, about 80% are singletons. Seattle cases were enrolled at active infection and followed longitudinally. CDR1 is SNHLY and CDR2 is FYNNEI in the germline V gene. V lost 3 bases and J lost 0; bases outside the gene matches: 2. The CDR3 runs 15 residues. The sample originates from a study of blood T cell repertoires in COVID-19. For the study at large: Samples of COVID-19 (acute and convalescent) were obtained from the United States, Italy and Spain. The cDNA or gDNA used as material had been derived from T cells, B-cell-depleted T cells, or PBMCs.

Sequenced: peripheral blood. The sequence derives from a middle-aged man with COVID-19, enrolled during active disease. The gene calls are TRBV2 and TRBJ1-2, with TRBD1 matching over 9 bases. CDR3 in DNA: TGTGCCAGCAGTGAGGGACAGGGAGCTAACTATGGCTACACCTTC. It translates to CASSEGQGANYGYTF.